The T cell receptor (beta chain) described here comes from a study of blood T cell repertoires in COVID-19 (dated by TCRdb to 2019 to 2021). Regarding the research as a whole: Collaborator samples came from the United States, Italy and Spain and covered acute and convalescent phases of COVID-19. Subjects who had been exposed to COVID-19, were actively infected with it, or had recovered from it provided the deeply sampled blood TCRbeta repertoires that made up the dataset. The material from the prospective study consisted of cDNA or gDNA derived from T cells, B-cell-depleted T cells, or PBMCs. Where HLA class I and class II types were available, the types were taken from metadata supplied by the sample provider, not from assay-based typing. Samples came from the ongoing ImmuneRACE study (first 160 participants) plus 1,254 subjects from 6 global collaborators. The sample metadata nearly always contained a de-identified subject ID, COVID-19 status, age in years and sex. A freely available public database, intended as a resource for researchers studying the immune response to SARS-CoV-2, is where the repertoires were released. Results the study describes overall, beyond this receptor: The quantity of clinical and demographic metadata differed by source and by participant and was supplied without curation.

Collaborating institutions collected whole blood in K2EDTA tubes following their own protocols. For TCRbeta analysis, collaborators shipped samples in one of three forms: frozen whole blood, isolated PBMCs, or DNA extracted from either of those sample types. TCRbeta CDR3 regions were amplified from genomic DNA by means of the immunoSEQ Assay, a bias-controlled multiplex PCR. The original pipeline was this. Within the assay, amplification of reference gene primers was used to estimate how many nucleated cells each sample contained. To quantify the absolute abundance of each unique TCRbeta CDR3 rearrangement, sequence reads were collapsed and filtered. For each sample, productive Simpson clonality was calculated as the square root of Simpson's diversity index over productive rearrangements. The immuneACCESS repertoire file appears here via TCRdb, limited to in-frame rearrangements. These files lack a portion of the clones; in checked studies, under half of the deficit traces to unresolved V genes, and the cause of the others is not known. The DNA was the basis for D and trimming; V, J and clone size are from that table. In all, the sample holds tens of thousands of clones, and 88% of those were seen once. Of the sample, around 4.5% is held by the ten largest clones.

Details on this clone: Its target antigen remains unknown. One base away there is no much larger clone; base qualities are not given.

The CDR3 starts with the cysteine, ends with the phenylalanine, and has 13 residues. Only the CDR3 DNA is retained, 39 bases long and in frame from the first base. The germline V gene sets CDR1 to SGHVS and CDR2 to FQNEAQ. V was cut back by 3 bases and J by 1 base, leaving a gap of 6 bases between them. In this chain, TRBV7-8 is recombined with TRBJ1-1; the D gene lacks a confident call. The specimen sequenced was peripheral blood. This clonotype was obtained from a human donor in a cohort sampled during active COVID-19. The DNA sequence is TGTGCCAGCAGCTTTAACAGGAACACTGAAGCTTTCTTT. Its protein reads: CASSFNRNTEAFF.